This T cell receptor (beta chain) was captured in a study of T-cell memory formation after mild COVID-19. Germline-derived CDR1 and CDR2 are SGHKS and YYEKEE (reference sequence). V lost 4 bases and J 2 bases, leaving 16 bases between the germline ends. CDR3 length equals 16 residues. TCRdb reprocessed the 5' RACE reads via MiXCR and lists one record per CDR3 protein. The sample lists 500,000 to 550,000 distinct CDR3 sequences; roughly 22% were seen once. This clonotype was sampled from an adult woman who had mild COVID-19 (a few samples of this study predate the infection). Cell type and time point are not known. The sequencing input was PBMCs or a T cell subset sorted from them (not recorded which). V is TRBV5-5 and J is TRBJ1-5; perhaps TRBD1 as D (6 bases). The CDR3 sequence: CASSPGGARRNQPQHF. The CDR3 DNA sequence: TGTGCCAGCAGCCCCGGGGGCGCCCGGCGCAATCAGCCCCAGCATTTT.